This is a list of T cell receptor beta chains from one sample in a study of STAT5B mutations in CD4+ large granular lymphocyte leukemia. TCRdb's copy holds only in-frame clones and misses some; the assay was immunoSEQ multiplex PCR. This sample has around 28,000 clones, with about three quarters found just once. The specimen sequenced was CD4+ T cells from blood buffy coats. The receptors originated from a human donor in good health. The CDR3 runs from the conserved cysteine through the conserved F or W. A D gene is named only where the DNA matches it firmly. Size tells how often a clone was seen (once, few, many) or the class of an expanded clone, and some rows leave it out.

clone_size: .
v_call: TRBV7-2
j_call: TRBJ1-6
d_call: .
cdr3_nt: TGTGCCAGCAGCTTAGTCGGTAGGAGCTCCCCAATTTCACCCCTCCACTTT
cdr3_aa: CASSLVGRSSPISPLHF

clone_size: few
v_call: TRBV6-6
j_call: TRBJ1-2
d_call: .
cdr3_nt: TGTGCCAGCAGTTACTCGAGCCTAAGGTACTATGGCTACACCTTC
cdr3_aa: CASSYSSLRYYGYTF

clone_size: .
v_call: TRBV7-2
j_call: TRBJ2-5
d_call: TRBD2
cdr3_nt: TGTGCCAGCAGCCTTAGCGGGGGGCAAGAGACCCAGTACTTC
cdr3_aa: CASSLSGGQETQYF

clone_size: .
v_call: TRBV9
j_call: TRBJ1-5
d_call: TRBD1
cdr3_nt: TGTGCCAGCAGCGTTTCAGGGGGCGTCAATCAGCCCCAGCATTTT
cdr3_aa: CASSVSGGVNQPQHF

clone_size: .
v_call: TRBV5-4
j_call: TRBJ1-4
d_call: .
cdr3_nt: TGTGCCAGCAGCCCTCAGGGGATAGATGAAAAACTGTTTTTT
cdr3_aa: CASSPQGIDEKLFF

clone_size: .
v_call: TRBV29-1
j_call: TRBJ2-3
d_call: .
cdr3_nt: TGCAGCGTTGAGGGGGGGGCCACAGATACGCAGTATTTT
cdr3_aa: CSVEGGATDTQYF

clone_size: .
v_call: TRBV5-4
j_call: TRBJ2-2
d_call: .
cdr3_nt: TGTGCCAGCAGCCCCCAACTAGCAAATACCGGGGAGCTGTTTTTT
cdr3_aa: CASSPQLANTGELFF

clone_size: .
v_call: TRBV29-1
j_call: TRBJ2-7
d_call: TRBD1
cdr3_nt: TGCAGCGCCGTGACAGGGGGCGGCTACGAGCAGTACTTC
cdr3_aa: CSAVTGGGYEQYF

clone_size: .
v_call: TRBV5-6
j_call: TRBJ1-2
d_call: .
cdr3_nt: TGTGCCAGCAGCTTAGCAGGGGAGTATGGCTACACCTTC
cdr3_aa: CASSLAGEYGYTF

clone_size: .
v_call: TRBV2
j_call: TRBJ1-5
d_call: .
cdr3_nt: TGTGCCAGCAGTGAGACGGGACCGGGCAATCAGCCCCAGCATTTT
cdr3_aa: CASSETGPGNQPQHF

clone_size: .
v_call: TRBV18
j_call: TRBJ1-1
d_call: TRBD1
cdr3_nt: TGTGCCAGCTCACCTTCCACAGGGGTGCACACTGAAGCTTTCTTT
cdr3_aa: CASSPSTGVHTEAFF

clone_size: .
v_call: TRBV5-1
j_call: TRBJ2-5
d_call: TRBD2
cdr3_nt: TGCGCCAGCAGCTTAGCGGGGGCGGGGGAGACCCAGTACTTC
cdr3_aa: CASSLAGAGETQYF

clone_size: .
v_call: TRBV15
j_call: TRBJ2-5
d_call: TRBD2
cdr3_nt: TGTGCCACCAGCGGTTTAACTAGCGGGTGGCAAGAGACCCAGTACTTC
cdr3_aa: CATSGLTSGWQETQYF

clone_size: .
v_call: TRBV5-1
j_call: TRBJ2-5
d_call: .
cdr3_nt: TGCGCCAGCAGCTTGGTTTTGGGGGCGGGAGTAGGTGAGACCCAGTACTTC
cdr3_aa: CASSLVLGAGVGETQYF

clone_size: .
v_call: TRBV7-9
j_call: TRBJ2-5
d_call: .
cdr3_nt: TGTGCCAGCAGTCCAAGGGGGAACCAAGAGACCCAGTACTTC
cdr3_aa: CASSPRGNQETQYF

clone_size: .
v_call: TRBV29-1
j_call: TRBJ2-6
d_call: TRBD1
cdr3_nt: TGCAGCGTTGAGCTACAGGGGCCTGGGGCCAACGTCCTGACTTTC
cdr3_aa: CSVELQGPGANVLTF

clone_size: .
v_call: TRBV29-1
j_call: TRBJ2-3
d_call: .
cdr3_nt: TGCAGCGTGGCCGGGAGAGTCACAGATACGCAGTATTTT
cdr3_aa: CSVAGRVTDTQYF

clone_size: .
v_call: TRBV6-1
j_call: TRBJ1-5
d_call: .
cdr3_nt: TGTGCCAGCAGTGAAGCGGGACTGGGCAATCAGCCCCAGCATTTT
cdr3_aa: CASSEAGLGNQPQHF

clone_size: .
v_call: TRBV7-9
j_call: TRBJ2-1
d_call: .
cdr3_nt: TGTGCCAGCAGCTTAGCGGCCAATGAGCAGTTCTTC
cdr3_aa: CASSLAANEQFF

clone_size: once
v_call: TRBV6-1
j_call: TRBJ1-5
d_call: .
cdr3_nt: TGTGCCACCTTAAAGCGGGGGGGCACAGATACGCAGCATTTT
cdr3_aa: CATLKRGGTDTQHF

clone_size: .
v_call: TRBV19
j_call: TRBJ2-2
d_call: .
cdr3_nt: TGTGCCAGTAGTATACGTCTAGCGAGACCACCCTACACCGGGGAGCTGTTTTTT
cdr3_aa: CASSIRLARPPYTGELFF

clone_size: .
v_call: TRBV19
j_call: TRBJ2-3
d_call: .
cdr3_nt: TGTGCCAGTAGTTTCGGGGCCACCACAGATACGCAGTATTTT
cdr3_aa: CASSFGATTDTQYF

clone_size: once
v_call: TRBV11-3
j_call: TRBJ1-3
d_call: .
cdr3_nt: TGTGCCAGCAGCCAAGACGGGGCGACGGGAAACACCATATATTTT
cdr3_aa: CASSQDGATGNTIYF

clone_size: .
v_call: TRBV6-5
j_call: TRBJ2-3
d_call: .
cdr3_nt: TGTGCCAGCAGTTACCGGCCCGCAGATACGCAGTATTTT
cdr3_aa: CASSYRPADTQYF

clone_size: .
v_call: TRBV5-1
j_call: TRBJ1-1
d_call: .
cdr3_nt: TGCGCCAGCAGCTTGGCCCTGAACACTGAAGCTTTCTTT
cdr3_aa: CASSLALNTEAFF

clone_size: .
v_call: TRBV6-6
j_call: TRBJ1-5
d_call: .
cdr3_nt: TGTGCCAGCACCGTACTCGGAGGTCAGCCCCAGCATTTT
cdr3_aa: CASTVLGGQPQHF

clone_size: once
v_call: TRBV6-6
j_call: TRBJ2-2
d_call: .
cdr3_nt: TGTGCCAGCACCCGGGCAGGACGGAACACCGGGGAGCTGTTTTTT
cdr3_aa: CASTRAGRNTGELFF

clone_size: few
v_call: TRBV5-1
j_call: TRBJ1-1
d_call: .
cdr3_nt: TGCGCCAGCAGCTTGGAATGGGAAAACACTGAAGCTTTCTTT
cdr3_aa: CASSLEWENTEAFF

clone_size: .
v_call: TRBV29-1
j_call: TRBJ1-2
d_call: TRBD1
cdr3_nt: TGCAGCGTGGGAGGACAGGATTTAGGCTACACCTTC
cdr3_aa: CSVGGQDLGYTF

clone_size: .
v_call: TRBV7-6
j_call: TRBJ1-6
d_call: .
cdr3_nt: TGTGCCAGCAGCACGGACGCAAATTCACCCCTCCACTTT
cdr3_aa: CASSTDANSPLHF

clone_size: .
v_call: TRBV6-1
j_call: TRBJ2-3
d_call: TRBD1
cdr3_nt: TGTGCCAGCAGTGAAGCAGAGGGGGCATCCACAGATACGCAGTATTTT
cdr3_aa: CASSEAEGASTDTQYF

clone_size: .
v_call: TRBV5-1
j_call: TRBJ2-3
d_call: TRBD2
cdr3_nt: TGCGCCAGCAGAGGACTAGCGGGGAAGAGCACAGATACGCAGTATTTT
cdr3_aa: CASRGLAGKSTDTQYF

clone_size: few
v_call: TRBV4-2
j_call: TRBJ2-6
d_call: .
cdr3_nt: TGTGCCAGCAGCCTTGAGAGATCTGGGGCCAACGTCCTGACTTTC
cdr3_aa: CASSLERSGANVLTF

clone_size: .
v_call: TRBV6-1
j_call: TRBJ2-1
d_call: .
cdr3_nt: TGTGCCAGCAAAGAGCGGAGCTCCTACAATGAGCAGTTCTTC
cdr3_aa: CASKERSSYNEQFF

clone_size: .
v_call: TRBV5-1
j_call: TRBJ2-7
d_call: TRBD1
cdr3_nt: TGCGCCAGCAGCTTTTTGCCGGGACAGGGGTACGAGCAGTACTTC
cdr3_aa: CASSFLPGQGYEQYF

clone_size: .
v_call: TRBV18
j_call: TRBJ2-5
d_call: TRBD1
cdr3_nt: TGTGCCAGCTCACCCAACAGGGGGCCGGAGACCCAGTACTTC
cdr3_aa: CASSPNRGPETQYF

clone_size: .
v_call: TRBV6-1
j_call: TRBJ2-3
d_call: .
cdr3_nt: TGTGCCAGCACCCAACGGGAGTCAGATACGCAGTATTTT
cdr3_aa: CASTQRESDTQYF

clone_size: .
v_call: TRBV15
j_call: TRBJ1-2
d_call: .
cdr3_nt: TGTGCCACCAGCCAAGTGGCATTGGGAGGCTACACCTTC
cdr3_aa: CATSQVALGGYTF

clone_size: .
v_call: TRBV27
j_call: TRBJ1-4
d_call: TRBD1
cdr3_nt: TGTGCCAGCAGTTTATCTATGGACAGGGGGCGGGAAAAACTGTTTTTT
cdr3_aa: CASSLSMDRGREKLFF

clone_size: once
v_call: TRBV11-3
j_call: TRBJ2-1
d_call: .
cdr3_nt: TGTGCCAGCAGCTTTAATCGGGGGAGGGGGGGCTTAAACAATGAGCAGTTCTTC
cdr3_aa: CASSFNRGRGGLNNEQFF

clone_size: .
v_call: TRBV10-2
j_call: TRBJ2-1
d_call: .
cdr3_nt: TGCGCCAGCAGTGAGTCTGAGTACAATGAGCAGTTCTTC
cdr3_aa: CASSESEYNEQFF

clone_size: .
v_call: TRBV7-2
j_call: TRBJ2-5
d_call: TRBD2
cdr3_nt: TGTGCCAGCAGCTTTAGCGGGGGGGCGGAGACCCAGTACTTC
cdr3_aa: CASSFSGGAETQYF

clone_size: once
v_call: TRBV11-1
j_call: TRBJ2-3
d_call: .
cdr3_nt: TGTGCCAGCAGCCCGGGACTCCGGGCGGATACGCAGTATTTT
cdr3_aa: CASSPGLRADTQYF

clone_size: .
v_call: TRBV5-1
j_call: TRBJ1-1
d_call: .
cdr3_nt: TGCGCCAGCAGCTTGATTGGGGGTTCTTCTCGATCTGAAGCTTTCTTT
cdr3_aa: CASSLIGGSSRSEAFF

clone_size: .
v_call: TRBV6-1
j_call: TRBJ2-7
d_call: .
cdr3_nt: TGTGCCAGCAGTGTCTACAGCGAGGACTACGAGCAGTACTTC
cdr3_aa: CASSVYSEDYEQYF

clone_size: .
v_call: TRBV7-2
j_call: TRBJ1-3
d_call: TRBD1
cdr3_nt: TGTGCCAGCAGCTTTGATTCAGGGACAGGGAGAAACACCATATATTTT
cdr3_aa: CASSFDSGTGRNTIYF

clone_size: few
v_call: TRBV28
j_call: TRBJ2-6
d_call: .
cdr3_nt: TGTGCCAGCACCCATTACACAGGTCCGGCCAACGTCCTGACTTTC
cdr3_aa: CASTHYTGPANVLTF

clone_size: .
v_call: TRBV18
j_call: TRBJ2-3
d_call: TRBD2
cdr3_nt: TGTGCCAGCTCACCTTCACTAGCGTCTAGCACAGATACGCAGTATTTT
cdr3_aa: CASSPSLASSTDTQYF

clone_size: .
v_call: TRBV5-4
j_call: TRBJ2-1
d_call: TRBD2
cdr3_nt: TGTGCCAGCAGCTCTAGGAGTAGCGGGCTCTACAATGAGCAGTTCTTC
cdr3_aa: CASSSRSSGLYNEQFF

clone_size: .
v_call: TRBV5-1
j_call: TRBJ2-3
d_call: TRBD1
cdr3_nt: TGCGCCAGCAGCTTGGCCGGACAGGGGGCAGATACGCAGTATTTT
cdr3_aa: CASSLAGQGADTQYF

clone_size: .
v_call: TRBV7-8
j_call: TRBJ1-3
d_call: .
cdr3_nt: TGTGCCAGCAGCCCCGGGTTGGGTGGAAACACCATATATTTT
cdr3_aa: CASSPGLGGNTIYF

clone_size: .
v_call: TRBV21-1
j_call: TRBJ2-2
d_call: .
cdr3_nt: TGTGCCAGCAGCCCTATGACAGGGCCCTTGAACACCGGGGAGCTGTTTTTT
cdr3_aa: CASSPMTGPLNTGELFF

clone_size: .
v_call: TRBV11-2
j_call: TRBJ1-1
d_call: TRBD1
cdr3_nt: TGTGCCAGCAGCTCGCTGACAGGGCAGAACACTGAAGCTTTCTTT
cdr3_aa: CASSSLTGQNTEAFF

clone_size: few
v_call: TRBV18
j_call: TRBJ1-1
d_call: .
cdr3_nt: TGTGCCAGCTCACCACCCGGGGCGGACACTGAAGCTTTCTTT
cdr3_aa: CASSPPGADTEAFF

clone_size: .
v_call: TRBV28
j_call: TRBJ1-2
d_call: .
cdr3_nt: TGTGCCAGCAGTTTACCCCGGGGCTACGGGCCCAAGGGTGGCTACACCTTC
cdr3_aa: CASSLPRGYGPKGGYTF

clone_size: .
v_call: TRBV27
j_call: TRBJ2-1
d_call: TRBD1
cdr3_nt: TGTGCCAGCAGGATACAGGGGGCACAATACAATGAGCAGTTCTTC
cdr3_aa: CASRIQGAQYNEQFF

clone_size: .
v_call: TRBV13
j_call: TRBJ2-1
d_call: TRBD2
cdr3_nt: TGTGCCAGCACCTTAGCGGGGGCCCCTTACAATGAGCAGTTCTTC
cdr3_aa: CASTLAGAPYNEQFF